This TCR beta chain was identified during a study of T cells in Graves' hyperthyroidism and ophthalmopathy. Broader study findings: Also found in blood were most expanded thyroid clonotypes above 0.001. Using 13 V-J features, a model discriminated ophthalmopathy from stable hyperthyroidism.

This clonotype was seen repeatedly, ten times or more. Its antigen is unknown. From RNA transcripts, TCR beta CDR3 regions were amplified. RT-PCR in the first round (using the HTBI primer set) targeted the TCR CDR3. TCRdb reprocessed the multiplex PCR reads with MiXCR, giving one entry per CDR3 protein. The sample shows some 510,000 distinct CDR3 sequences, less than 25% of them seen only once. Stable disease denoted Graves' hyperthyroidism without ophthalmopathy progression within 18 months. The sequence derives from a man younger than 30 with Graves' hyperthyroidism. Sequencing was performed on blood.

Written as DNA, the CDR3 is TGTGCCAGCAGTTTAAGGACCGGGACAGGAAACACTGAAGCTTTCTTT. It is translated as CASSLRTGTGNTEAFF. The V and J genes are TRBV12-3 or TRBV12-4 and TRBJ1-1; TRBD1 agrees at 8 bases. J was trimmed by 2 bases and V by 2 bases; bases with no gene match: 7. This CDR3 has 16 amino acids.